This T cell receptor beta chain was sequenced for a study of shared clonotypes between healthy human individuals. The study, taken as a whole, reports: Tissues were not sampled, only blood, and their repertoires likely differ. Estimated richness values were generally larger in naive subsets than in memory subsets.

A remark on this clone: No antigen is known for it.

In germline, CDR1 is ENHRY, CDR2 SYGVKD. Deletions cut 5 bases from V and 0 bases from J, with 16 bases between. CDR3 length equals 17 residues. The data were produced by immunoSEQ multiplex PCR, yet TCRdb's version contains in-frame clones alone and is incomplete. The repertoire holds approximately 2.3 million clones, with more than 85% as singletons. The TCR originated in a man younger than 35 in good health. Some clones in this sample may be carry-over from other donors' samples. The material sequenced was naive CD4+ T cells from PBMCs. The subset denotes: CD45RA+ positively selected. The J gene is TRBJ2-2, the V gene TRBV10-3; D might be TRBD1 (5 bases). CDR3 nucleotides: TGTGCCATCAGTTCTCCAGGGCGAGCAACGAACACCGGGGAGCTGTTTTTT. This sequence encodes CAISSPGRATNTGELFF.